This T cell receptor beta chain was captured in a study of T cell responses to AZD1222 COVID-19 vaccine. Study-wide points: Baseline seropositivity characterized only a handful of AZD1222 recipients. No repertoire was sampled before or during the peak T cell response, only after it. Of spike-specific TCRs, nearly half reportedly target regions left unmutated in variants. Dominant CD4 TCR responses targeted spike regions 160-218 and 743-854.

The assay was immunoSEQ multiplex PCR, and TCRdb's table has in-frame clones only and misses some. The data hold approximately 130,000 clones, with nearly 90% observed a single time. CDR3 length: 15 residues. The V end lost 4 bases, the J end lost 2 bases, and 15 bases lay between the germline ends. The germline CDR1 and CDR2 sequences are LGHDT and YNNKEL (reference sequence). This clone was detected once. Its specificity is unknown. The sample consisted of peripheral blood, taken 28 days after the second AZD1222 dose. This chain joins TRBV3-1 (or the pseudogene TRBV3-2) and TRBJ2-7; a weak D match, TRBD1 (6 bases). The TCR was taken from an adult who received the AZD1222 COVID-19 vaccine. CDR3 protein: CASSLEQGKAYEQYF. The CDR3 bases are TGTGCCAGCAGCCTTGAACAGGGAAAGGCCTACGAGCAGTACTTC.